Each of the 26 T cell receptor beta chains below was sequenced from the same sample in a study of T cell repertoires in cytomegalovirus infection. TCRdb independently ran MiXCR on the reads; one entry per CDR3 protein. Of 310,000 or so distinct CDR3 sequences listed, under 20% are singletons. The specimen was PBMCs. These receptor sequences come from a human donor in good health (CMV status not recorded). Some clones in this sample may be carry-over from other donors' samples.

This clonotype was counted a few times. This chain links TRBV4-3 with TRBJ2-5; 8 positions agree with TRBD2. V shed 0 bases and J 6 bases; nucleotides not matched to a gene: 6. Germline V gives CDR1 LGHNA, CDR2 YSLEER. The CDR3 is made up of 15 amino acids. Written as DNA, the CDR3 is TGCGCCAGCAGCCAAGAAGGACGGGGGGGCCAGACCCAGTACTTC. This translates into CASSQEGRGGQTQYF.

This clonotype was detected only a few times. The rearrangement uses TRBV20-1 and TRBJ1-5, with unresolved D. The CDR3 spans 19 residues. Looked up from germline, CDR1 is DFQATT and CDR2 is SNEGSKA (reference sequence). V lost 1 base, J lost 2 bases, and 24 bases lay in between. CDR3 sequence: CSARGPPLRGQAGNQPQHF. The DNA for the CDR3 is TGCAGTGCTAGAGGCCCTCCCTTGCGGGGTCAAGCGGGCAATCAGCCCCAGCATTTT.

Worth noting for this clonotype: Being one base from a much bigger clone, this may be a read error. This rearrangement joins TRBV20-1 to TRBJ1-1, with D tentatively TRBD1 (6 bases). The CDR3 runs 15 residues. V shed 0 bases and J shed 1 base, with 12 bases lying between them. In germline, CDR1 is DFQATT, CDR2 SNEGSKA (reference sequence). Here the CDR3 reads CSARDRGGRNTEAFF. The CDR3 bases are TGCAGTGCTAGAGATCGGGGGGGCAGGAACACTGAAGCTTTCTTT.

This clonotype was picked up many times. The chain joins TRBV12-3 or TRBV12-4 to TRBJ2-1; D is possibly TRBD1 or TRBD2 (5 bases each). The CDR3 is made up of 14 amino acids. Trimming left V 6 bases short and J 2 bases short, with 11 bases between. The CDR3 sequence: CASSLVGPYNEQFF. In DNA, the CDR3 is TGTGCCAGCAGCCTAGTGGGACCCTACAATGAGCAGTTCTTC.

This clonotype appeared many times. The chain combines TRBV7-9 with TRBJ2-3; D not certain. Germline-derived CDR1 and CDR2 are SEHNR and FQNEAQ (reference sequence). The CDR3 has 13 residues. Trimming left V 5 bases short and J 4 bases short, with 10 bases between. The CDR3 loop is CASSPKSPDTQYF. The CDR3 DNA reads TGTGCCAGCAGCCCCAAAAGTCCAGATACGCAGTATTTT.

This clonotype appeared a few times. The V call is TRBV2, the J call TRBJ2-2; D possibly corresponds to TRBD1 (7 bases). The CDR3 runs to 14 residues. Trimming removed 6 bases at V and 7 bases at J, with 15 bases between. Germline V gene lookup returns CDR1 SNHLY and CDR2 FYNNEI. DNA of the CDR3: TGTGCCAGCAGGGAGGGGGCGCGGGACGGGGAGCTGTTTTTT. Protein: CASREGARDGELFF.

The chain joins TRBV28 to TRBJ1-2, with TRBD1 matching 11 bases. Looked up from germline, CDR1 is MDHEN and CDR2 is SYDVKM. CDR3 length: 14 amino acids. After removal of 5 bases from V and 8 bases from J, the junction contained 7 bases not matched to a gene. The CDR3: CASSAGTGGWGYTF. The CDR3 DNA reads TGTGCCAGCAGTGCCGGGACAGGGGGATGGGGCTACACCTTC.

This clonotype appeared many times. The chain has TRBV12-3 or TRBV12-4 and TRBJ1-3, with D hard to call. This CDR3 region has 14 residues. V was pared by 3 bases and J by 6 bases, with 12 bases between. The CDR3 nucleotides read TGTGCCAGCAGTTTGACTAACTCCGAAAACACCATATATTTT. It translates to CASSLTNSENTIYF.

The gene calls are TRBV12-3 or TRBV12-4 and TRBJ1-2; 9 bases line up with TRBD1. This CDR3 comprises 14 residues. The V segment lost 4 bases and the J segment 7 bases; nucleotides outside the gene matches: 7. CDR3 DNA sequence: TGTGCCAGCAGTTCCGGGACAGGGTGGGGTGGCTACACCTTC. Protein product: CASSSGTGWGGYTF.

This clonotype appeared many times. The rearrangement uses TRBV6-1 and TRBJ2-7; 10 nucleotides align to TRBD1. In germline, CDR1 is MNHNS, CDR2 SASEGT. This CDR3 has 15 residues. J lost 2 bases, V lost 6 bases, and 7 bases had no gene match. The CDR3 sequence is CASREGQGIAYEQYF. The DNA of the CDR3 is TGTGCCAGCAGAGAGGGACAGGGGATCGCCTACGAGCAGTACTTC.

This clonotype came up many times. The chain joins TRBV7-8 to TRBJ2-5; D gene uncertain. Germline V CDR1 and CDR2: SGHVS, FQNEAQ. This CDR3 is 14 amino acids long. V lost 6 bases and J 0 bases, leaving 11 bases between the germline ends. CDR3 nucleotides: TGTGCCAGCAGACGGGCCCTGTACCAAGAGACCCAGTACTTC. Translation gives CASRRALYQETQYF.

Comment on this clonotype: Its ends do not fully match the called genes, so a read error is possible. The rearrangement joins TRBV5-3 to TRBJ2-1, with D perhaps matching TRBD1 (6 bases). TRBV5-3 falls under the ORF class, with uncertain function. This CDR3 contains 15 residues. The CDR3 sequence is CASSFTRGSYNEQFF. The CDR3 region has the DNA TGTGCCAGCAGCTTTACCAGGGGCTCCTACAATGAGCAGTTCTTC.

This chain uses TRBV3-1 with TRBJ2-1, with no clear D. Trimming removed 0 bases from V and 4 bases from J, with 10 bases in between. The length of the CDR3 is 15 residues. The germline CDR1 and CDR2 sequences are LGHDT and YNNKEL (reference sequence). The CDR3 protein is CASSQEPRLYNEQFF. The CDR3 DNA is TGTGCCAGCAGCCAAGAGCCCAGACTGTACAATGAGCAGTTCTTC.

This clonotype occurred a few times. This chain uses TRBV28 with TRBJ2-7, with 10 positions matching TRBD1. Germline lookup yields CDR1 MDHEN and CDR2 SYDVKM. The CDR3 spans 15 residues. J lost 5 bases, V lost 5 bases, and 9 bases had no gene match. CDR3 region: CASSHPGQGSDEQYF. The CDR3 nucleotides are TGTGCCAGCAGTCATCCGGGACAGGGGAGTGACGAGCAGTACTTC.

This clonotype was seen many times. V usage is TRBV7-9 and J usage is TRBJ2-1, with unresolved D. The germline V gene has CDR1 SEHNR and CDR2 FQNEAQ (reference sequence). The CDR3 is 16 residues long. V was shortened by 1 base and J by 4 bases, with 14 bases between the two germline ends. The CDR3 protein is CASSLVIGAPYNEQFF. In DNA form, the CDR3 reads TGTGCCAGCAGCTTAGTAATCGGAGCACCGTACAATGAGCAGTTCTTC.

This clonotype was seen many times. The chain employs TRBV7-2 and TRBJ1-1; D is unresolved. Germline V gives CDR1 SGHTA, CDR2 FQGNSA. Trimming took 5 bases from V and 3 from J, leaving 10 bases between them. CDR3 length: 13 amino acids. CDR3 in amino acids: CASSLIEDTEAFF. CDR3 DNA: TGTGCCAGCAGCCTGATCGAGGACACTGAAGCTTTCTTT.

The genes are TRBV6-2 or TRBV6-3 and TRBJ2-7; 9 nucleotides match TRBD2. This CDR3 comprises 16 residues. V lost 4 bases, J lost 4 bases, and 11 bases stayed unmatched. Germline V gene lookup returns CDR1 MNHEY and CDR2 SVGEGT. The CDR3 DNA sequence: TGTGCCAGCAGTTCCGGGGGAGCGGGGGGACCATACGAGCAGTACTTC. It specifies CASSSGGAGGPYEQYF.

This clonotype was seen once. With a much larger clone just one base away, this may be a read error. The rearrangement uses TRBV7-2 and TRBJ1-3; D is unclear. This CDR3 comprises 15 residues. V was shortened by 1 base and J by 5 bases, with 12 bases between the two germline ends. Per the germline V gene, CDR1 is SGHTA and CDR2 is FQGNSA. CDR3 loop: CASSLDSVRRNTIYF. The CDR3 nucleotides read TGTGCCAGCAGCTTAGATTCTGTAAGGCGAAACACCATATATTTT.

The chain's CDR3 is CASSLAQASGTDTQYF. DNA of the CDR3: TGTGCCAGCAGCTTAGCGCAGGCTAGCGGCACAGATACGCAGTATTTT. The genes are TRBV7-2 and TRBJ2-3; weak D call: TRBD2 (6 bases). Between the trimmed V and J ends, which lost 0 bases and 1 base, there was a span of 11 bases. Germline V lookup: CDR1 SGHTA, CDR2 FQGNSA. The CDR3 is 16 residues long.

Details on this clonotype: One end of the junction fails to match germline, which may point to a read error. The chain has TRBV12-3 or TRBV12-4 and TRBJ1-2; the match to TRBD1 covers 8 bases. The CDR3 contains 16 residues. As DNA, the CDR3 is TGTGCCAGCAGTTTAACCCGGACAGGGCTTAACTATGGCCACACCTTC. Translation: CASSLTRTGLNYGHTF.

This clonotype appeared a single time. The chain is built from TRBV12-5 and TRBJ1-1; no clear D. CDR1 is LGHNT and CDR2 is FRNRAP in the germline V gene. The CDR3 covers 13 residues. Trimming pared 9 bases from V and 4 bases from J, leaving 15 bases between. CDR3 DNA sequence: TGTGCTAGCGCCGGAGGTGGGGTCACTGAAGCTTTCTTT. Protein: CASAGGGVTEAFF.

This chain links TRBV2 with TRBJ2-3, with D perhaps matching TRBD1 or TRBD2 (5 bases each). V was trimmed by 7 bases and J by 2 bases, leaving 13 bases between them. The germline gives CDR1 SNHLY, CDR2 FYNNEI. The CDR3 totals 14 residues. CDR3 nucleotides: TGTGCCAGCAACGAGGGGAGACTCACAGATACGCAGTATTTT. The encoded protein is CASNEGRLTDTQYF.

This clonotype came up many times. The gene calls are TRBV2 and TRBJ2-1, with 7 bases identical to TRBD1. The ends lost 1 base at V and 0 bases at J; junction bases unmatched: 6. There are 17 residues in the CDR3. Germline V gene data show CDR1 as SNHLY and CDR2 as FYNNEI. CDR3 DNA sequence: TGTGCCAGCAGTGAAGGACAACAGGGGTCCTCCTACAATGAGCAGTTCTTC. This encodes CASSEGQQGSSYNEQFF.

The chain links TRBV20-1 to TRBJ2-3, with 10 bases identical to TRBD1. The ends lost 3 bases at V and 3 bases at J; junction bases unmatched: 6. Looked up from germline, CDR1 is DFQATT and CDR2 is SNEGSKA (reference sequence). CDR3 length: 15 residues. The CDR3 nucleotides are TGCAGTGCTAGGGCCGGGACAGGGGTGACAGATACGCAGTATTTT. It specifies CSARAGTGVTDTQYF.

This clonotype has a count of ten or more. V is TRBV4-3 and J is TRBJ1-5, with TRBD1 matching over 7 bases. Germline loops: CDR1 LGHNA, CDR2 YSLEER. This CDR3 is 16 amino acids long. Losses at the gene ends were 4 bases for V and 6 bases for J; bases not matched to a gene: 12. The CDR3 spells CASSRNRGRIGQPQHF. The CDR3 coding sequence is TGCGCCAGCAGCCGAAACAGGGGAAGGATAGGTCAGCCCCAGCATTTT.

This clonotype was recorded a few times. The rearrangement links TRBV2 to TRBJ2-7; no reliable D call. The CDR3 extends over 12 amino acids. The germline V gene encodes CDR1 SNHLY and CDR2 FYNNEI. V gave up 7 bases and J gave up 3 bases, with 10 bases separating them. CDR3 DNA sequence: TGTGCCAGCATGGCGTCGGGCTACGAGCAGTACTTC. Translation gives CASMASGYEQYF.